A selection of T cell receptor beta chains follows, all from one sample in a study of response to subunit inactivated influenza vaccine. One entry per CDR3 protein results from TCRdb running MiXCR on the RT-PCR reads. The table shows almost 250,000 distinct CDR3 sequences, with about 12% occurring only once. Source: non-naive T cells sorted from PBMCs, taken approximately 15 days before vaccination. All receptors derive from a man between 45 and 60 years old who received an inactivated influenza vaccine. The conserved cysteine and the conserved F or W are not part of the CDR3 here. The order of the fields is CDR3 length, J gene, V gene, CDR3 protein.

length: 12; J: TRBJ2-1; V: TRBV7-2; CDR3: ASSLSVPYNEQF
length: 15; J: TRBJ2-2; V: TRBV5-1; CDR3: ASSLEPPGGVTGELF
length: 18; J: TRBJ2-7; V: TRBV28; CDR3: ASSILPDLALASSSYEQY
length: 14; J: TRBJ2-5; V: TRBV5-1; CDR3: ASSLAPSGGGETQY
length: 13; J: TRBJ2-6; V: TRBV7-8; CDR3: ASSDRGAGANVLT
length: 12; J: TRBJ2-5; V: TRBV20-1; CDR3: SASPGLRQETQY
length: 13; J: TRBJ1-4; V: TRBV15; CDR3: ATSRDLAVNEKLF
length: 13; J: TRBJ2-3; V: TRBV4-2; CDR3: ASSQDQAGADTQY
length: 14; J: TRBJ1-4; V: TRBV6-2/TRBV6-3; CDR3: ASSPRGRLQNGGLF
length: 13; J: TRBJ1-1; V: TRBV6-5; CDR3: ASSYSRQMNTEAF
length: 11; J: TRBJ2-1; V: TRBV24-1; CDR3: ATSEGQYNEQF